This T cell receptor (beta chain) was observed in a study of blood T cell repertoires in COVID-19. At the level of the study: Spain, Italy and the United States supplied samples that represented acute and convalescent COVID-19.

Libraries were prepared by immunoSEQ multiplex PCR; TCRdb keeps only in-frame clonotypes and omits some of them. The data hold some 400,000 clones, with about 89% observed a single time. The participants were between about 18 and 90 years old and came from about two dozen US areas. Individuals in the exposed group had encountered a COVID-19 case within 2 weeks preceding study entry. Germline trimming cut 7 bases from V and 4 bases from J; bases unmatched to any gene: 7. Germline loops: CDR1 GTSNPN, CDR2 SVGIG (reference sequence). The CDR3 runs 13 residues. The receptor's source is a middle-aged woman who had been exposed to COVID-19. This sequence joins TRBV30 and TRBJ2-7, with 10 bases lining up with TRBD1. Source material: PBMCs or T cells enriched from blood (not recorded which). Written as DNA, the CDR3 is TGTGCCTCCCGGGACAGGGGAGATTACGAGCAGTACTTC. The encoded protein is CASRDRGDYEQYF.